This TCR beta chain was identified in a study of cytomegalovirus exposure and HLA in healthy donors. Study results and limitations: Within an earlier analysis, most TCR beta V segments proved productive either about 90% or about 30% of the time.

Germline-derived CDR1 and CDR2 are SGHTA and FQGNSA. The CDR3 spans 15 residues. The V and J ends lost 1 base and 6 bases respectively, with 13 bases between them. Amplification used 60 Vbeta primers and 13 Jbeta primers. Profiled with immunoSEQ multiplex PCR; TCRdb holds only in-frame clones, not every one. The table has approximately 130,000 clones, about 80% seen once; the top ten hold about 1.3%. Worth noting for this clone: The antigen is not known.

The J gene is TRBJ2-1, the V gene TRBV7-2, with D possibly matching TRBD2 (6 bases). This sequence originates from a man in his fifties or sixties in good health and CMV-seronegative. Source material: PBMCs. The CDR3: CASSLGGVTINEQFF. The CDR3 bases are TGTGCCAGCAGCTTAGGGGGGGTTACGATCAATGAGCAGTTCTTC.